This TCR beta chain originates from a study of PD-1 blockade in classical Hodgkin lymphoma. General observations from the study: Baseline TCR diversity was reportedly lower in newly diagnosed patients than healthy donors. Complete responders' diversity at baseline resembled that of newly diagnosed patients.

The table came from immunoSEQ multiplex PCR; TCRdb's copy has only in-frame clones and leaves some out. The sample lists tens of thousands of clones, around 90% occurring once. Specified time point: cycle 4 day 1 (C4D1), after 6 weeks of nivolumab. All patients relapsed after autologous stem cell transplantation, and brentuximab vedotin exposure varied. Notes on this clone: Antigen unknown.

CDR1 SGHDT and CDR2 YYEEEE come from the germline V gene. The V end was cut by 3 bases, the J end by 0 bases, with 4 bases between. The CDR3 sequence is 14 residues long. Sequenced material: peripheral blood mononuclear cells (PBMCs), taken before the fourth cycle of nivolumab. This clonotype originated in a human donor with classical Hodgkin lymphoma. The V gene is TRBV5-6, the J gene TRBJ2-6; no firm D call. As DNA, the CDR3 is TGTGCCAGCAGCTCAAGCTCTGGGGCCAACGTCCTGACTTTC. It encodes CASSSSSGANVLTF.